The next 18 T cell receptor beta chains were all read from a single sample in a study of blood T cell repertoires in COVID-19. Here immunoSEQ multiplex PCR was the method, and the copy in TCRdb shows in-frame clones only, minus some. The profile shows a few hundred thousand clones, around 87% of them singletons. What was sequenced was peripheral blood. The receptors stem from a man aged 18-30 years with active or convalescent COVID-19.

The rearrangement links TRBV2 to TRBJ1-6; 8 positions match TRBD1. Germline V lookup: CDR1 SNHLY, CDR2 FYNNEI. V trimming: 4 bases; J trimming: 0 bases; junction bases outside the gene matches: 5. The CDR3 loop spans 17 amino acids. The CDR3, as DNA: TGTGCCAGCAGTGTCACAGGGGGGCACTCCTATAATTCACCCCTCCACTTT. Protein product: CASSVTGGHSYNSPLHF.

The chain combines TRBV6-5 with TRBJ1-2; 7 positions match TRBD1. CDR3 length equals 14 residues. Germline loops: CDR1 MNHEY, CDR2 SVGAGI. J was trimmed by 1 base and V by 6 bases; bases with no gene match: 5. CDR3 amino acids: CASSPDRINYGYTF. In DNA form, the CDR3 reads TGTGCCAGCAGCCCGGACAGGATTAACTATGGCTACACCTTC.

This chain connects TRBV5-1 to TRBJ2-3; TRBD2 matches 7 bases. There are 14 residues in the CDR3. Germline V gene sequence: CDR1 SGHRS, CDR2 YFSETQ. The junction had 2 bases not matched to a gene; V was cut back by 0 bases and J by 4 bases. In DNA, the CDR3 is TGCGCCAGCAGCTTGGACCTAGCGGCAGATACGCAGTATTTT. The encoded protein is CASSLDLAADTQYF.

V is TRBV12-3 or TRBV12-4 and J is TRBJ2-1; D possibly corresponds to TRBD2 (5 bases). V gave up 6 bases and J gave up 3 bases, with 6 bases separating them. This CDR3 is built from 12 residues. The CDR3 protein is CASRSGYNEQFF. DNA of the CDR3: TGTGCCAGCAGGAGCGGCTACAATGAGCAGTTCTTC.

The CDR3 sequence is CAPRIAGEQETQYF. CDR3 in DNA: TGTGCCCCTAGGATAGCGGGCGAACAAGAGACCCAGTACTTC. The V call is TRBV24-1, the J call TRBJ2-5; 7 bases agree with TRBD2. After removal of 12 bases from V and 2 bases from J, the junction contained 11 bases not matched to a gene. Germline V gene data show CDR1 as KGHDR and CDR2 as SFDVKD. The CDR3 runs to 14 residues.

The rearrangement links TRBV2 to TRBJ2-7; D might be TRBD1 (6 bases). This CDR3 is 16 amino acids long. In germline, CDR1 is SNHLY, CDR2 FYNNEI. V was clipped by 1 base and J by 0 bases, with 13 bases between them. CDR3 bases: TGTGCCAGCAGTGAAGTTCTGCAGGGGACCTCCTACGAGCAGTACTTC. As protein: CASSEVLQGTSYEQYF.

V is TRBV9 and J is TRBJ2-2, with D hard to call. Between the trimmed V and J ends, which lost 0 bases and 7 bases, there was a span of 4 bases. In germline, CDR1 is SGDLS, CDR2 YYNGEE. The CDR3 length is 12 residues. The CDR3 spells CASSVDYGELFF. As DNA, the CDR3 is TGTGCCAGCAGCGTAGATTACGGGGAGCTGTTTTTT.

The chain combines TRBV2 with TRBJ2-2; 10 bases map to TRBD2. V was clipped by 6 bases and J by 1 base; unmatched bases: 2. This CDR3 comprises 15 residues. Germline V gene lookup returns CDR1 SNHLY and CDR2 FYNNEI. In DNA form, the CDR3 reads TGTGCCAGCAGCGGACTAGCGGTGAACACCGGGGAGCTGTTTTTT. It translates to CASSGLAVNTGELFF.

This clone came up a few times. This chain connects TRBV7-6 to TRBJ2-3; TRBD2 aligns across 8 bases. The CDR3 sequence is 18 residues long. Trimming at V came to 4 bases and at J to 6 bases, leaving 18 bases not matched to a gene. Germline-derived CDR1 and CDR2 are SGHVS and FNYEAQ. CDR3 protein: CASSSFPLGGLVSDTQYF. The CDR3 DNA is TGTGCCAGCAGCTCCTTCCCACTGGGGGGACTAGTTTCCGATACGCAGTATTTT.

CDR3 protein: CASSLGENIQYF. The DNA of the CDR3 is TGTGCCAGCAGTTTGGGAGAAAACATTCAGTACTTC. The chain recombines TRBV6-6 with TRBJ2-4, with D possibly TRBD2 on 5 matching bases. Trimming stripped 4 bases from V and 5 bases from J, with 6 bases between. This CDR3 is 12 amino acids long. Germline V gene lookup returns CDR1 MNHNY and CDR2 SVGAGI (reference sequence).

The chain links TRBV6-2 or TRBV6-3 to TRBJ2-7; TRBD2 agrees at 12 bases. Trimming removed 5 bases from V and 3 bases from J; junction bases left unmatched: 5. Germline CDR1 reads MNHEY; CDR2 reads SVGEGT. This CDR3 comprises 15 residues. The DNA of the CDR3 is TGTGCCAGCAGTAAACCGACTAGCGGGAGCTACGAGCAGTACTTC. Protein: CASSKPTSGSYEQYF.

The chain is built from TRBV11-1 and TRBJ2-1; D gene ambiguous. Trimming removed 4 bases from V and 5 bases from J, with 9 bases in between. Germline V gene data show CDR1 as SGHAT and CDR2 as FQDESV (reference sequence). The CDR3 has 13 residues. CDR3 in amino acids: CASSYQTDNEQFF. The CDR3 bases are TGTGCCAGCAGCTACCAGACTGACAATGAGCAGTTCTTC.

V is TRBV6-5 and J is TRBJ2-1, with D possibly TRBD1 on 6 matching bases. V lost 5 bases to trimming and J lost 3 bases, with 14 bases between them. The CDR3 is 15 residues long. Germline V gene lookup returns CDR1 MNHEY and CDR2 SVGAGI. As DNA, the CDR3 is TGTGCCAGCAGTCCGACAGGAACGAGCTACAATGAGCAGTTCTTC. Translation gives CASSPTGTSYNEQFF.

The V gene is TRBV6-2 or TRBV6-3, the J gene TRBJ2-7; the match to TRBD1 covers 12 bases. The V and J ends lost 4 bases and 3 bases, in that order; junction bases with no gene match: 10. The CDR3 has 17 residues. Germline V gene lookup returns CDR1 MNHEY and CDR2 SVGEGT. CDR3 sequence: CASSSGQGAYIGYEQYF. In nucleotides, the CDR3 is TGTGCCAGCAGTTCGGGACAGGGGGCCTATATTGGCTACGAGCAGTACTTC.

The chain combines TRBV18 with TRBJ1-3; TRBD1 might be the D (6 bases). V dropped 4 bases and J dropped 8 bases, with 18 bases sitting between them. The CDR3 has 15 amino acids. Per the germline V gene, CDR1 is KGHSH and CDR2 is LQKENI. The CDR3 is CASSLQQGVGDTIYF. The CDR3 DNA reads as TGTGCCAGCTCACTCCAACAGGGAGTCGGGGACACCATATATTTT. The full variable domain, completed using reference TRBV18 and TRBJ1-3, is NAGVMQNPRHLVRRRGQEARLRCSPMKGHSHVYWYRQLPEEGLKFMVYLQKENIIDESGMPKERFSAEFPKEGPSILRIQQVVRGDSAAYFCASSLQQGVGDTIYFGEGSWLTVV.

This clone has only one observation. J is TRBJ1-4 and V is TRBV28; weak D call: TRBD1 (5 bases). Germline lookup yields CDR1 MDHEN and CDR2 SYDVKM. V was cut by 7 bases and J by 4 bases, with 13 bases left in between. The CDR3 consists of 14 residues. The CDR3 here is CASTRQSFNEKLFF. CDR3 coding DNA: TGTGCCAGCACACGACAGTCCTTTAATGAAAAACTGTTTTTT.

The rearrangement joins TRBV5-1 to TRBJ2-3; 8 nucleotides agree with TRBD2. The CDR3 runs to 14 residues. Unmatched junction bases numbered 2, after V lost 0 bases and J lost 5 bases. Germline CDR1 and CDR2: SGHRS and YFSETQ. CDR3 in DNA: TGCGCCAGCAGCTTGGTAGCGGGAATAGATACGCAGTATTTT. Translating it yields CASSLVAGIDTQYF.

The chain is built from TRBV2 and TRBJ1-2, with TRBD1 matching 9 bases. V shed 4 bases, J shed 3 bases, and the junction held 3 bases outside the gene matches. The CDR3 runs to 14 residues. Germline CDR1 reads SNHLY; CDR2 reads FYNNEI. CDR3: CASSAQGADYGYTF. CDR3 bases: TGTGCCAGCAGTGCACAGGGGGCTGACTATGGCTACACCTTC.